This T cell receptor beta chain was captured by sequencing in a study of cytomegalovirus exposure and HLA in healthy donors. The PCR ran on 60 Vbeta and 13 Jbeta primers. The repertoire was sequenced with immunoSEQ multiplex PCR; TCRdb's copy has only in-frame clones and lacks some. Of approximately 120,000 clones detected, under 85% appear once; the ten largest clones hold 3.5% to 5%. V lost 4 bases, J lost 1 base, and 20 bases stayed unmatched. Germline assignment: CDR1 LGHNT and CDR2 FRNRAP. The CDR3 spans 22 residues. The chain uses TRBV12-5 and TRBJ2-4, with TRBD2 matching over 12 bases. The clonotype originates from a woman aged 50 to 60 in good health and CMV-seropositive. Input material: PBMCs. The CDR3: CASGSVWPNLAGGPSAKNIQYF. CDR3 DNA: TGTGCTAGTGGTTCTGTATGGCCCAACCTAGCGGGGGGGCCTTCTGCCAAAAACATTCAGTACTTC.